This note documents a single TCR beta chain sequence. The data were obtained in a study of blood T cell repertoires in COVID-19. On the study more broadly: The origin of the acute and convalescent COVID-19 samples was the United States, Italy and Spain. The cDNA or gDNA used as material had been derived from T cells, B-cell-depleted T cells, or PBMCs.

Germline V gives CDR1 SGHTA, CDR2 FQGNSA. With 3 bases clipped from V and 3 bases from J, the junction kept 2 bases outside the gene matches. CDR3 length equals 14 residues. Authors' data handling: How many nucleated cells were present was estimated from reference gene primer amplification. This table comes from immunoSEQ multiplex PCR, and its TCRdb copy is limited to in-frame clones, with some not included. V and J calls and clone size come straight from that table; D and trimming were deduced from the DNA. The sample has 250,000 to 300,000 clones; about nine tenths are singletons. This TCR was sampled from a woman aged 40 to 49 with acute COVID-19. The V gene is TRBV7-2, the J gene TRBJ2-5; 9 bases line up with TRBD2. The sequenced sample was PBMCs or T cells enriched from blood (not recorded which). The chain's CDR3 is CASSLTSGKETQYF. In nucleotides, the CDR3 is TGTGCCAGCAGCTTGACTAGCGGTAAAGAGACCCAGTACTTC.